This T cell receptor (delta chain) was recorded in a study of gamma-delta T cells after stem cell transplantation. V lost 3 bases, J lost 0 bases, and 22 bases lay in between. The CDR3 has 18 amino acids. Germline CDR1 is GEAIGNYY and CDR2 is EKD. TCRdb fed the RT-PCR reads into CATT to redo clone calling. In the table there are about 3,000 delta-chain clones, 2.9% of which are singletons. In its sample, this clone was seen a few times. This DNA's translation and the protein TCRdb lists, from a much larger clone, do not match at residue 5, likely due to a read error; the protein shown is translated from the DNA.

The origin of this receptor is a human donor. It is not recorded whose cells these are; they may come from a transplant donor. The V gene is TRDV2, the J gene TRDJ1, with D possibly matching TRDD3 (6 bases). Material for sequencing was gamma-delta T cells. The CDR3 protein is CACDPLNGGPEYTDKLIF. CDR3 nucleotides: TGTGCCTGTGACCCACTCAACGGGGGACCCGAGTACACCGATAAACTCATCTTT.